Sequencing of this T cell receptor (beta chain) was carried out in a study of T-cell memory formation after mild COVID-19. Study-level points and caveats: Some responding clones appeared in pre-infection memory, suggesting cross-reactive memory joined. Shrinking CD4+ clones resided mostly in CM and EM, and CD8+ ones in EMRA. Day 15 to 85 contractors were CD4/CD8 balanced; later expanders leaned CD4+.

The CDR3 covers 15 residues. With V trimmed by 1 base and J by 0 bases, 1 base remained unmatched. The germline V gene encodes CDR1 DFQATT and CDR2 SNEGSKA (reference sequence). This clonotype was counted between two and nine times. Its antigen is currently unknown. Via MiXCR, TCRdb re-called the 5' RACE reads, giving one row per CDR3 protein. The table lists about 310,000 distinct CDR3 sequences, roughly a fifth of them singletons, with over 20% in the top ten. This chain uses TRBV20-1 with TRBJ2-2; TRBD2 agrees at 8 bases. What was sequenced was PBMCs or a T cell subset sorted from them (not recorded which). The TCR originated in a man between 18 and 29 years old who had mild COVID-19 (a few samples of this study predate the infection). Cell type and time point are not known. The CDR3 here is CSARGLATNTGELFF. For the CDR3, the DNA is TGCAGTGCTAGAGGACTAGCGACGAACACCGGGGAGCTGTTTTTT.